The T cell receptor beta chain under discussion was sequenced for a study of blood T cell repertoires in COVID-19. Study-wide context: Specimens from acute and convalescent COVID-19 originated in the United States, Italy and Spain. Nucleic acid was either cDNA or gDNA, and it came from T cells, B-cell-depleted T cells, or PBMCs.

Cohort 3 recovered donors had two negative PCRs, clearance, or symptom resolution. The V gene's germline CDR1 is SGHNT and CDR2 YENEEA. The CDR3 covers 16 residues. J lost 6 bases, V lost 2 bases, and 11 bases had no gene match. In the source study's methods: Using reference gene primer amplification, nucleated cell counts were estimated. The assay was immunoSEQ multiplex PCR, and TCRdb's table has in-frame clones only and misses some. The V and J calls and clone size are taken from that table; D and trimming were inferred from the DNA. The table shows around 250,000 clones, with roughly four fifths occurring only once.

Sequencing used PBMCs or T cells enriched from blood (not recorded which). The chain carries TRBV11-3 and TRBJ2-7; 9 positions agree with TRBD1. The TCR originated in a man aged 45-60 years who had recovered from COVID-19. CDR3 sequence: CASSLMGTGYGGEQYF. In DNA form, the CDR3 reads TGTGCCAGCAGCTTAATGGGGACAGGGTATGGTGGCGAGCAGTACTTC.